This record covers a single TCR beta chain. This specimen comes from a study of blood T cell repertoires in COVID-19. In the study overall: Sites in the United States, Italy and Spain provided acute and convalescent COVID-19 samples. PBMCs, B-cell-depleted T cells, or T cells were the source of the cDNA or gDNA that made up the material.

Original data processing: Reference gene primer amplification in the assay estimated nucleated cell counts. Sequencing was performed with immunoSEQ multiplex PCR; in TCRdb, only in-frame clones are kept and a portion is missing. V, J and clone size reflect that table, while D and trimming were determined from the DNA. The sample comprises roughly 100,000 clones, roughly 80% of which are singletons, and 26% rests with the top ten. J gave up 3 bases and V 1 base, and 11 bases lay outside the gene matches. Germline V CDR1 and CDR2: LGHDT, YNNKEL (reference sequence). This CDR3 has 18 residues. The sample comprised peripheral blood. The chain employs TRBV3-1 (or the pseudogene TRBV3-2) and TRBJ2-3; 9 nucleotides align to TRBD2. This clonotype was sampled from a man in his sixties with acute or convalescent COVID-19. CDR3 protein: CASSQVGAGGPMTDTQYF. The CDR3 bases are TGTGCCAGCAGCCAAGTAGGAGCGGGAGGCCCCATGACAGATACGCAGTATTTT.